A single T cell receptor (beta chain) is shown here with its context. Its antigen is unknown. The data are from a study of T cell responses to AZD1222 COVID-19 vaccine. Study in general: Analysis merged second doses at about 4 or about 12 weeks. Study-wide findings and caveats: Spike-specific TCRs gained breadth and depth after people received two AZD1222 doses. Of the AZD1222 recipients, only 5 or 6 were seropositive at baseline.

Germline V lookup: CDR1 SGHAT, CDR2 FQNNGV. The length of the CDR3 is 13 residues. The V end was cut by 5 bases, the J end by 7 bases, with 11 bases between. Assay: immunoSEQ multiplex PCR; the TCRdb copy retains only in-frame clones and omits some. The sample shows fewer than 110,000 clones, 80% to 90% of them seen only once. The sequences come from peripheral blood, collected on day 0 of AZD1222 vaccination. The V call is TRBV11-2, the J call TRBJ1-4; D unresolved. This sequence originates from an adult in good health. The CDR3 sequence is CASSQARAEKLFF. In DNA form, the CDR3 reads TGTGCCAGCAGCCAAGCGCGCGCTGAAAAACTGTTTTTT.